This passage covers 5 T cell receptor beta chains from one sample sequenced in a study of regulatory T cells in long-lasting Graves disease. Construction of TCR beta libraries relied on iRepertoire HTBI primers and on Arm-PCR targeting CDR3 regions. TCRdb passed the multiplex PCR reads through MiXCR, listing each CDR3 protein once. Of about 430,000 distinct CDR3 sequences in the sample, 21% were seen once. The time point: persistent/refractory GD, antithyroid drugs over 5 years with positive TRAb. The TCR library was made from RNA extracted from PBMCs. The sequences come from peripheral blood mononuclear cells (PBMCs), collected when the disease was refractory, from a patient treated with antithyroid drugs. These TCRs come from a female donor with Graves disease.

As regards this clonotype: A read error is possible here, since a much larger clone lies one base away. J is TRBJ2-5 and V is TRBV7-2; weak D call: TRBD2 (6 bases). V shed 8 bases and J shed 3 bases, with 19 bases lying between them. Germline-derived CDR1 and CDR2 are SGHTA and FQGNSA. The length of the CDR3 is 15 residues. The CDR3 nucleotides read TGTGCCAGCGGCCCAGGCATTCTAGCGAAAGAGACCCAGTACTTC. It encodes CASGPGILAKETQYF.

This chain links TRBV6-5 with TRBJ1-1; D gene unclear. The CDR3 consists of 15 residues. Germline V lookup: CDR1 MNHEY, CDR2 SVGAGI. Between the trimmed V and J ends, which lost 2 bases and 0 bases, there was a span of 10 bases. The CDR3: CASSYGLGLNTEAFF. CDR3 coding DNA: TGTGCCAGCAGTTACGGGTTGGGTTTGAACACTGAAGCTTTCTTT.

Comments on this clonotype: A single base separates this from a much larger clone, so it may be a read error. The genes are TRBV24-1 and TRBJ2-2; 8 bases fit TRBD2. Trimming at V came to 9 bases and at J to 3 bases, leaving 14 bases not matched to a gene. The CDR3 runs to 17 residues. CDR1 and CDR2 (germline): KGHDR, SFDVKD. CDR3 sequence (DNA): TGTGCCACCTCGCCCCGGGTTAGCGGGATTGACACCGGGGAGCTGTTTTTT. Translation gives CATSPRVSGIDTGELFF.

This clonotype appeared many times. The chain combines TRBV13 with TRBJ1-4; 7 positions agree with TRBD1. The CDR3 length is 14 residues. CDR1 is PRHDT and CDR2 is FYEKMQ in the germline V gene (reference sequence). Germline trimming cut 4 bases from V and 10 bases from J; bases unmatched to any gene: 9. The CDR3 nucleotides are TGTGCCAGCAGCTCCAGACAGGGCAGAGGAAAACTGTTTTTT. Its translation is CASSSRQGRGKLFF.

This clonotype has a count of ten or more. The chain employs TRBV11-2 and TRBJ2-5; D is ambiguous. The germline CDR1 and CDR2 sequences are SGHAT and FQNNGV. V was trimmed by 2 bases and J by 0 bases, leaving 7 bases between them. This CDR3 has 14 residues. The CDR3 DNA reads as TGTGCCAGCAGCTTAAAGCCCTACCAAGAGACCCAGTACTTC. Its protein is CASSLKPYQETQYF.